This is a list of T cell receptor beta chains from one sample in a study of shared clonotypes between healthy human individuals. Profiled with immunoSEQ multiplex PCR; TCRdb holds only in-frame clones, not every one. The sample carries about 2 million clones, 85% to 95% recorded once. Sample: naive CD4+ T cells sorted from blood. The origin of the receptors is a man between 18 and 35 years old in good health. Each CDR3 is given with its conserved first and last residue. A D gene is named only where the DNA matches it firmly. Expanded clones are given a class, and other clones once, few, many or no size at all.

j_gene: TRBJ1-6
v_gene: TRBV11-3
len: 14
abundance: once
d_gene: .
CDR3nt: TGTGCCAGCAGCCAGGACGGGAATAATTCACCCCTCCACTTT
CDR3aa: CASSQDGNNSPLHF

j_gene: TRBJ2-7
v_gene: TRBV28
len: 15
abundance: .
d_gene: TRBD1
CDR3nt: TGTGCCAGCAGTCCCACAGGGGGGAACTCCTACGAGCAGTACTTC
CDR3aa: CASSPTGGNSYEQYF

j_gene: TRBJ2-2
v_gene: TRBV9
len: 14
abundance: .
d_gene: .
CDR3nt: TGTGCCAGCAGTGAGACCCCGAACACCGGGGAGCTGTTTTTT
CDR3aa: CASSETPNTGELFF

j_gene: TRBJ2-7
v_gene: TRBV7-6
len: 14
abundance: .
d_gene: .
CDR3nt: TGTGCCAGCAGCTTAGATGGGACGGCCGGCGAGCAGTACTTC
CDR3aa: CASSLDGTAGEQYF

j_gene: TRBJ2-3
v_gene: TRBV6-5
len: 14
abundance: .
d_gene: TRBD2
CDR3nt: TGTGCCAGCAGTCGGGGGGAGCGGGCAGATACGCAGTATTTT
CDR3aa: CASSRGERADTQYF

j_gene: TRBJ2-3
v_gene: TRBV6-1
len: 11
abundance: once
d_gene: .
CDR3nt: TGTGCCAGCAGGGCTACGCAGACGCAGTATTTT
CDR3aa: CASRATQTQYF

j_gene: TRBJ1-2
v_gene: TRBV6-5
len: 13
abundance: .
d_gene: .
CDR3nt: TGTGCCAGCAGCAATACAGGGAACTATGGCTACACCTTC
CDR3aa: CASSNTGNYGYTF

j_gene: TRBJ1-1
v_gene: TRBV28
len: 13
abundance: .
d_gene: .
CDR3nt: TGTGCCAGCAGTAAAGACAGGAACACTGAAGCTTTCTTT
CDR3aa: CASSKDRNTEAFF

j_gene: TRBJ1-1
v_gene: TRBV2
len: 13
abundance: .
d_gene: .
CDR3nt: TGTGCCAGCAGGGAGGGCCGCGCGACTGAAGCTTTCTTT
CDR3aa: CASREGRATEAFF

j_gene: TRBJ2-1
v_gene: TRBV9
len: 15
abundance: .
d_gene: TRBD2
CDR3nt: TGTGCCAGCAGCGTAGTTCCTAGCGGGGACAATGAGCAGTTCTTC
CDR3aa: CASSVVPSGDNEQFF

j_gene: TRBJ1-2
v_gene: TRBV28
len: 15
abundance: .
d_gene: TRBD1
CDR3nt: TGTGCCAGCAGTTTGACAGGGTGGAGTATCTATGGCTACACCTTC
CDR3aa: CASSLTGWSIYGYTF

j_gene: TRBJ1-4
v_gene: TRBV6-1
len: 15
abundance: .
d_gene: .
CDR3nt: TGTGCCAGCAGCCTAGTATTTTCCGGGGCCTTAGAGCTGTTTTTT
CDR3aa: CASSLVFSGALELFF

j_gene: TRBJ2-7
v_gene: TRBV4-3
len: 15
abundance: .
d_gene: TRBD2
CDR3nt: TGCGCCAGCAGCCAAGAACTAGCGGGTGCCTACGAGCAGTACTTC
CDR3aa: CASSQELAGAYEQYF

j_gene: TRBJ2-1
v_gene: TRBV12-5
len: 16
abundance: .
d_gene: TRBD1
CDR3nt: TGTGCTAGTGGTTCGCCAACGGGACAGGGTTTGAATGAGCAGTTCTTC
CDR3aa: CASGSPTGQGLNEQFF

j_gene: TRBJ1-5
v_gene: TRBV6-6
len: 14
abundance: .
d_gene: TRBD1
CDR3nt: TGTGCCAGCCACCAGAAGGGGGCGAGTCAGCCCCAGCATTTT
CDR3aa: CASHQKGASQPQHF

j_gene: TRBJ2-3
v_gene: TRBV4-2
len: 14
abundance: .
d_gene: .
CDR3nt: TGTGCCAGCAGCCAAGGGCGGGGCGCAGATACGCAGTATTTT
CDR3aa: CASSQGRGADTQYF

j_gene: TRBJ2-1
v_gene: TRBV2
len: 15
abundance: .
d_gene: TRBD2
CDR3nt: TGTGCCAGCAGGACAGGGGAGGGACTAGCGGGAGGGCAGTTCTTC
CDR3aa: CASRTGEGLAGGQFF

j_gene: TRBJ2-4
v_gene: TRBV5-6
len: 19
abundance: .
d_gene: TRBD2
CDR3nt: TGTGCCAGCAGCATCAGGCCTAGCGGGGTACCGGGGGCCAAAAACATTCAGTACTTC
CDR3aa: CASSIRPSGVPGAKNIQYF

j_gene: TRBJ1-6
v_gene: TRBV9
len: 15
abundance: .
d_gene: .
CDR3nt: TGTGCCAGCAGCGTGTTAGGGGGGCGAGATTCACCCCTCCACTTT
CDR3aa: CASSVLGGRDSPLHF

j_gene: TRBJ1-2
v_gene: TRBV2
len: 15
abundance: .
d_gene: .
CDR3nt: TGTGCCAGCAGTCCCTTCAGGCTCGCTAACTATGGCTACACCTTC
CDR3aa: CASSPFRLANYGYTF

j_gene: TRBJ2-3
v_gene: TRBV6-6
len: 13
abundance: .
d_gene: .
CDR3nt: TGTGCCAGCAGTTTCCTCGGGGCAGATACGCAGTATTTT
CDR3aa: CASSFLGADTQYF

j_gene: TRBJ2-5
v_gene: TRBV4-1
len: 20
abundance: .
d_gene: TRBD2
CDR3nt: TGCGCCAGCAGCCACGACTCAGGACTAGCGGGGGGCCCAGGCAAAGAGACCCAGTACTTC
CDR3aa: CASSHDSGLAGGPGKETQYF

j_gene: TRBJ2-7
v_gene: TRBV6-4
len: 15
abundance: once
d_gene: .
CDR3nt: TGTGCCAGCAGTGACTCGAGGCTAGGAGGAGGCGAGCAGTACTTC
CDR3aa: CASSDSRLGGGEQYF

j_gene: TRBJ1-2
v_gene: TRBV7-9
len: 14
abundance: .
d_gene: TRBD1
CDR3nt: TGTGCCAGCAGCTCCCTACAGGGGGCCGGAGGCTACACCTTC
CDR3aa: CASSSLQGAGGYTF

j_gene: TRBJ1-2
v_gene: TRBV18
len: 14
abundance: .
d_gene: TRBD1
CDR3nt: TGTGCCAGCTCACCGCAGGGGGAGGGCTATGGCTACACCTTC
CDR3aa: CASSPQGEGYGYTF

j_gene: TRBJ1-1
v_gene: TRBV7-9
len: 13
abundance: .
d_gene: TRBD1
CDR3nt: TGTGCCAGCAGCATACAGGGGGCCACTGAAGCTTTCTTT
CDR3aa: CASSIQGATEAFF

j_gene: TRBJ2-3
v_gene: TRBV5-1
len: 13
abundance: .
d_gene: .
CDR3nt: TGCGCCAGCAGCTTCGGCGAGCCAGATACGCAGTATTTT
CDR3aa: CASSFGEPDTQYF

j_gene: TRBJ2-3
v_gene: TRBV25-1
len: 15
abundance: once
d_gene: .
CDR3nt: TGTGCCAGCAGTGAATATGGGGGTAGCACAGATACGCAGTATTTT
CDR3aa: CASSEYGGSTDTQYF

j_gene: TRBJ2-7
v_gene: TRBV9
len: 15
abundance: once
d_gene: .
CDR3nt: TGTGCCAGCAGCGTAGGTAACTCCAGGACCTACGAGCAGTACTTC
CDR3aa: CASSVGNSRTYEQYF

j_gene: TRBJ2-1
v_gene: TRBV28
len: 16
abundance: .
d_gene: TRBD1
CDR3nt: TGTGCCAGCAACCCTCCCAGGGGGTCGACCTACAATGAGCAGTTCTTC
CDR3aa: CASNPPRGSTYNEQFF

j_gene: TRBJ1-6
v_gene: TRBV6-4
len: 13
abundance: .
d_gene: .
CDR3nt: TGTGCCAGCAGTGAACAGGAAGATTCACCCCTCCACTTT
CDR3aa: CASSEQEDSPLHF

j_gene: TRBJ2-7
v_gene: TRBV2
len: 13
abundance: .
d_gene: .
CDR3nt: TGTGCCAGCATTTGGGCCCTTCGGGACGAGCAGTACTTC
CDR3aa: CASIWALRDEQYF

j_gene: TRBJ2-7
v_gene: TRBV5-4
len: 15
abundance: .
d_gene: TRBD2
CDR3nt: TGTGCCAGCAGCTTGGCCGGGACTAGCAGTTCCGAGCAGTACTTC
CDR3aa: CASSLAGTSSSEQYF

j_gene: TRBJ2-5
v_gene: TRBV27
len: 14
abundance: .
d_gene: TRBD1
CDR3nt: TGTTCCCTCCGGGACAGGGGGTACCAAGAGACCCAGTACTTC
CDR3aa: CSLRDRGYQETQYF

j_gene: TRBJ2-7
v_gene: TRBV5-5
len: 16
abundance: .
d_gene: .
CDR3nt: TGTGCCAGCAGCTTGGTTGGTGCTGGAACAGGGCTCGAGCAGTACTTC
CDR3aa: CASSLVGAGTGLEQYF

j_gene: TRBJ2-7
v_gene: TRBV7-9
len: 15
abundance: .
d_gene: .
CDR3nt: TGTGCCAGCAGCCCCCCCCGTACCGTGACCTACGAGCAGTACTTC
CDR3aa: CASSPPRTVTYEQYF

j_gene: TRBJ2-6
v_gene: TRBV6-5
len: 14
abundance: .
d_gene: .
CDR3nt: TGTGCCAGCAAACTCGGGGAGGGGGCCAACGTCCTGACTTTC
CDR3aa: CASKLGEGANVLTF

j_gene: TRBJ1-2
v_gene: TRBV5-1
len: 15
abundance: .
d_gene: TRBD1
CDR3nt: TGCGCCAGCAGCCTTCAAGCGACAGGGTCTTATGGCTACACCTTC
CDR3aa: CASSLQATGSYGYTF

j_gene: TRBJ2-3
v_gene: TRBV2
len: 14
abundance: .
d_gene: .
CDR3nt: TGTGCCAGCAGTCAAGAGTCTGGCACAGATACGCAGTATTTT
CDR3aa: CASSQESGTDTQYF

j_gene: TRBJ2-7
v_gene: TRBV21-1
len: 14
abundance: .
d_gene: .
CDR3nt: TGTGCCAGCAGCAAAAGCCCGGGGGGCTACGAGCAGTACTTC
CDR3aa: CASSKSPGGYEQYF

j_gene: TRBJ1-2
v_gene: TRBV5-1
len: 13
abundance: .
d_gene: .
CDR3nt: TGCGCCAGCCGCGTGGACGAAGCCTATGGCTACACCTTC
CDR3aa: CASRVDEAYGYTF

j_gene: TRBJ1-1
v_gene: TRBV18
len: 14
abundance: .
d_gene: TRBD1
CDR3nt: TGTGCCAGCTCACTTAACAGGGGGAACACTGAAGCTTTCTTT
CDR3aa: CASSLNRGNTEAFF

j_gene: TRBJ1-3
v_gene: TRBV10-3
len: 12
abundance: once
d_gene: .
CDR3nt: TGTGCCATCAGTGAGGGTGGAAACACCATATATTTT
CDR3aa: CAISEGGNTIYF

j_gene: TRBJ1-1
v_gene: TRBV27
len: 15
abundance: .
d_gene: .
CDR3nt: TGTGCCAGCAGTTTACACGGACATCAGAACACTGAAGCTTTCTTT
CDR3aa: CASSLHGHQNTEAFF

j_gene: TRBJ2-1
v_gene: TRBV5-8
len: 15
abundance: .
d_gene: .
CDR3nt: TGTGCCAGCAGCTTGGGAGACGTTGCCTACAATGAGCAGTTCTTC
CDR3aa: CASSLGDVAYNEQFF

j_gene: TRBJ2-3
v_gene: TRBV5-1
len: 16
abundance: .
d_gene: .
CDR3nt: TGCGCCAGCAGCTTGGTCTTGGGGACTAGCACAGATACGCAGTATTTT
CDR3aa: CASSLVLGTSTDTQYF

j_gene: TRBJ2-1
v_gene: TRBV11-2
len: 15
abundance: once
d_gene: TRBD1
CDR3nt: TGTGCCAGCAGCTCAGACAGGGGCTCGTACAATGAGCAGTTCTTC
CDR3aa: CASSSDRGSYNEQFF

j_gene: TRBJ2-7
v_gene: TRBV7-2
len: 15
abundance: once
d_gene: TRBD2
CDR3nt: TGTGCCAGCAGCCGAGGGGCTAGCGGGGGCTACGAGCAGTACTTC
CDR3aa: CASSRGASGGYEQYF

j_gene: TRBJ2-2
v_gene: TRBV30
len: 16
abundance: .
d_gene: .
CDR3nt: TGTGCCTGGAATCGGGACAAAACGTCAAGGACCGGGGAGCTGTTTTTT
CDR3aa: CAWNRDKTSRTGELFF

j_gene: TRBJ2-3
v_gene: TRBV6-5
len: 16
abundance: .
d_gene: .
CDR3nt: TGTGCCAGCAGTTACTCGAATCCAGCGCTCACAGATACGCAGTATTTT
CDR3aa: CASSYSNPALTDTQYF

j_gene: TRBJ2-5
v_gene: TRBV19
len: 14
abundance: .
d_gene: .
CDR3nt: TGTGCCAGTAGTGGGACAATCGCTGAAGAGACCCAGTACTTC
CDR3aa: CASSGTIAEETQYF